Each of the 25 T cell receptor beta chains below was sequenced from the same sample in a study of OX40 agonist ivuxolimab in advanced cancers. Clones were read by immunoSEQ multiplex PCR, and TCRdb kept only the in-frame ones, dropping some. The top ten clones hold about 32% of a sample with 15,000 to 20,000 clones, around 86% of them seen once. The sample consisted of CD4+ or CD8+ T cells sorted from blood, taken in a trial of the OX40 agonist ivuxolimab. All receptors derive from an adult with an advanced solid tumor such as melanoma, head and neck, liver or kidney cancer.

The rearrangement links TRBV7-2 to TRBJ2-5, with 12 bases aligning to TRBD2. CDR1 SGHTA and CDR2 FQGNSA come from the germline V gene. The CDR3 is made up of 15 amino acids. V was clipped by 3 bases and J by 4 bases; unmatched bases: 3. The CDR3 sequence: CASSFQTSGRETQYF. DNA for the CDR3: TGTGCCAGCAGCTTCCAGACTAGCGGGAGAGAGACCCAGTACTTC.

This chain links TRBV19 with TRBJ1-2; D is unclear. This CDR3 contains 13 residues. With 4 bases removed from V and 6 bases from J, the gap between germline ends came to 12 bases. CDR1 LNHDA and CDR2 SQIVND come from the germline V gene (reference sequence). The CDR3 loop is CASSTRGSDGYTF. The CDR3 nucleotides read TGTGCCAGTAGTACCCGGGGATCCGATGGCTACACCTTC.

The chain has TRBV14 and TRBJ1-2; D is perhaps TRBD1 (5 bases). V dropped 0 bases and J dropped 4 bases, with 18 bases sitting between them. This CDR3 contains 17 residues. Germline CDR1 reads SGHDN; CDR2 reads FVKESK. CDR3 loop: CASSQDSYQGFVYGYTF. CDR3 nucleotides: TGTGCCAGCAGCCAAGACAGTTACCAGGGTTTCGTCTATGGCTACACCTTC.

The rearrangement uses TRBV7-9 and TRBJ1-6; D is uncertain. V lost 6 bases, J lost 8 bases, and 8 bases lay in between. This CDR3 has 12 amino acids. Germline CDR1 SEHNR, CDR2 FQNEAQ (reference sequence). The CDR3 nucleotides are TGTGCCAGCAGACGGACGGATTCACCCCTCCACTTT. It specifies CASRRTDSPLHF.

V usage is TRBV7-3 and J usage is TRBJ2-1, with 7 bases fitting TRBD1. Trimming removed 3 bases from V and 8 bases from J; junction bases left unmatched: 4. Per the germline V gene, CDR1 is SGHTA and CDR2 is FQGTGA. This CDR3 has 13 amino acids. The CDR3 here is CASSLVDRDEQFF. CDR3 bases: TGTGCCAGCAGCTTGGTAGACAGGGATGAGCAGTTCTTC. Supplemented by reference TRBV7-3 and TRBJ2-1, the full variable domain reads GAGVSQTPSNKVTEKGKYVELRCDPISGHTALYWYRQSLGQGPEFLIYFQGTGAADDSGLPNDRFFAVRPEGSVSTLKIQRTERGDSAVYLCASSLVDRDEQFFGPGTRLTVL.

This clone is judged medium-sized (0.01 to 0.1%). Other DNA sequences from this sample encode an identical CDR3 as well. The rearrangement uses TRBV29-1 and TRBJ2-1, with TRBD1 identical over 7 bases. The CDR3 is made up of 11 amino acids. V trimming: 7 bases; J trimming: 4 bases; junction bases outside the gene matches: 1. Germline loops: CDR1 SQVTM, CDR2 ANQGSEA. As DNA, the CDR3 is TGCAGCGGGGACAGATACAATGAGCAGTTCTTC. Translated, it gives CSGDRYNEQFF.

The rearrangement joins TRBV4-3 to TRBJ2-1; 7 bases line up with TRBD1. V lost 1 base, J lost 12 bases, and 6 bases stayed unmatched. The CDR3 covers 13 residues. Germline V gene lookup returns CDR1 LGHNA and CDR2 YSLEER. CDR3 coding DNA: TGCGCCAGCAGCCAAGGGACAGGACTTCGGCAGTTCTTC. It encodes CASSQGTGLRQFF.

V and J are TRBV4-2 and TRBJ2-7; perhaps TRBD1 as D (7 bases). The germline V gene has CDR1 LGHNA and CDR2 YNFKEQ. The CDR3 has 16 amino acids. Between the trimmed V and J ends, which lost 0 bases and 3 bases, there was a span of 15 bases. The CDR3, as DNA: TGTGCCAGCAGCCAAGAAGGAGGGACAGCAGGCTACGAGCAGTACTTC. Amino acids: CASSQEGGTAGYEQYF.

The V gene is TRBV6-4, the J gene TRBJ2-1, with D hard to call. The germline V gene has CDR1 MRHNA and CDR2 SNTAGT. The ends were cut back, 2 bases at V and 0 bases at J, with 8 bases in the middle. The CDR3 has 15 residues. DNA for the CDR3: TGTGCCAGCAGTGACGTCGGTAGCTCCTACAATGAGCAGTTCTTC. Translation gives CASSDVGSSYNEQFF.

The V gene is TRBV7-9, the J gene TRBJ1-1; 9 nucleotides agree with TRBD1. This CDR3 contains 14 residues. J lost 5 bases, V lost 3 bases, and 4 bases had no gene match. Germline-derived CDR1 and CDR2 are SEHNR and FQNEAQ (reference sequence). The CDR3 DNA reads TGTGCCAGCAGCTTCGGGACAGGGCGTACTGAAGCTTTCTTT. It codes for CASSFGTGRTEAFF.

V gene TRBV6-4 combines with J gene TRBJ1-2; tentative D call: TRBD1 (6 bases). Germline lookup yields CDR1 MRHNA and CDR2 SNTAGT. The V gene lost 6 bases and the J gene lost 4 bases, with 18 bases spanning the gap. This CDR3 spans 15 amino acids. Written as DNA, the CDR3 is TGTGCCAGCAGACCTTCCTTTCAGACAGGCTATGGCTACACCTTC. It yields the protein CASRPSFQTGYGYTF.

J is TRBJ2-7 and V is TRBV27, with a possible D match to TRBD1 (5 bases). Germline V gene data show CDR1 as MNHEY and CDR2 as SMNVEV (reference sequence). The CDR3 covers 13 residues. The V and J ends lost 6 bases and 0 bases respectively, with 9 bases between them. The CDR3 DNA sequence: TGTGCCAGCAGAACCGACAGCTCCTACGAGCAGTACTTC. Translating it yields CASRTDSSYEQYF.

This clone appeared a single time. The gene calls are TRBV11-2 and TRBJ1-6; unclear D gene. Trimming took off 1 base at V and 5 bases at J, with 9 bases between the two ends. The CDR3 is 15 residues long. Germline V CDR1 and CDR2: SGHAT, FQNNGV. The CDR3 region is CASSLVVGNNSPLHF. Written as DNA, the CDR3 is TGTGCCAGCAGCTTAGTGGTCGGTAATAATTCACCCCTCCACTTT. The variable domain in full, completed from reference TRBV11-2 and TRBJ1-6, reads EAGVAQSPRYKIIEKRQSVAFWCNPISGHATLYWYQQILGQGPKLLIQFQNNGVVDDSQLPKDRFSAERLKGVDSTLKIQPAKLEDSAVYLCASSLVVGNNSPLHFGNGTRLTVT.

The chain uses TRBV27 and TRBJ2-1; TRBD2 agrees at 12 bases. Trimming at V came to 1 base and at J to 5 bases, leaving 6 bases not matched to a gene. Germline V CDR1 and CDR2: MNHEY, SMNVEV (reference sequence). The CDR3 runs 17 residues. The CDR3 sequence is CASSLLYRLAGDNEQFF. CDR3 bases: TGTGCCAGCAGTTTATTGTACCGACTAGCGGGAGACAATGAGCAGTTCTTC.

The chain combines TRBV2 with TRBJ2-3, with D perhaps matching TRBD2 (6 bases). This CDR3 is 15 amino acids long. Germline CDR1 and CDR2: SNHLY and FYNNEI. The V and J ends lost 5 bases and 4 bases respectively, with 16 bases between them. DNA for the CDR3: TGTGCCAGCAGTCCCGGGACTGCAAGCGCAGATACGCAGTATTTT. It specifies CASSPGTASADTQYF.

The chain uses TRBV9 and TRBJ2-3; TRBD2 aligns across 9 bases. Germline trimming cut 2 bases from V and 6 bases from J; bases unmatched to any gene: 1. The CDR3 length is 13 residues. The germline V gene has CDR1 SGDLS and CDR2 YYNGEE. CDR3 region: CASSVTSGDTQYF. In nucleotides, the CDR3 is TGTGCCAGCAGCGTCACTAGCGGGGATACGCAGTATTTT.

This rearrangement joins TRBV5-4 to TRBJ2-2, with D perhaps TRBD2 (6 bases). CDR1 is SGHNT, CDR2 YYREEE, per germline (reference sequence). V was trimmed by 2 bases and J by 3 bases, leaving 14 bases between them. The CDR3 extends over 16 amino acids. CDR3 sequence (DNA): TGTGCCAGCAGCTTTGGGCTAGCGATCCACACCGGGGAGCTGTTTTTT. This gives the protein CASSFGLAIHTGELFF.

The chain joins TRBV7-2 to TRBJ2-2; 9 bases line up with TRBD2. CDR3 size: 19 residues. CDR1 and CDR2 from the germline V gene are SGHTA and FQGNSA. Trimming at V came to 5 bases and at J to 3 bases, leaving 16 bases not matched to a gene. The CDR3 loop is CASSQFFAGGPRDTGELFF. In DNA form, the CDR3 reads TGTGCCAGCAGCCAATTTTTTGCGGGAGGGCCAAGGGACACCGGGGAGCTGTTTTTT.

This chain joins TRBV5-6 and TRBJ2-7; the match to TRBD2 covers 7 bases. With V trimmed by 0 bases and J by 4 bases, 4 bases remained unmatched. Germline V gene data show CDR1 as SGHDT and CDR2 as YYEEEE. The CDR3 sequence is 14 residues long. The CDR3 sequence is CASSLGNGRYEQYF. In nucleotides, the CDR3 is TGTGCCAGCAGCTTGGGGAACGGGAGGTACGAGCAGTACTTC.

This clone has a handful of counts. The chain employs TRBV5-6 and TRBJ2-2, with no clear D. This CDR3 region has 16 residues. Germline V gene data show CDR1 as SGHDT and CDR2 as YYEEEE. V lost 0 bases to trimming and J lost 0 bases, with 9 bases between them. CDR3 amino acids: CASSLVASTNTGELFF. In DNA, the CDR3 is TGTGCCAGCAGCTTGGTAGCCAGTACGAACACCGGGGAGCTGTTTTTT.

J is TRBJ2-5 and V is TRBV9; D is possibly TRBD1 (6 bases). This CDR3 is built from 16 residues. Germline V CDR1 and CDR2: SGDLS, YYNGEE. The V end lost 0 bases, the J end lost 3 bases, and 15 bases lay between the germline ends. For the CDR3, the DNA is TGTGCCAGCAGCGTAGTTCCCAGGGGACGAAAAGAGACCCAGTACTTC. It translates to CASSVVPRGRKETQYF.

The J gene is TRBJ2-7, the V gene TRBV27, with 9 bases matching TRBD1. CDR1 is MNHEY, CDR2 SMNVEV, per germline (reference sequence). CDR3 length: 15 residues. With 6 bases clipped from V and 5 bases from J, the junction kept 11 bases outside the gene matches. CDR3 in amino acids: CASRVQGAQIDEQYF. CDR3 DNA: TGTGCCAGCAGGGTACAGGGGGCGCAGATCGACGAGCAGTACTTC.

V usage is TRBV11-3 and J usage is TRBJ2-5; D might be TRBD2 (6 bases). CDR3 length: 13 residues. Germline V lookup: CDR1 SGHNT, CDR2 YENEEA. Between the trimmed V and J ends, which lost 3 bases and 3 bases, there was a span of 8 bases. The CDR3 loop reads CASSLSGEETQYF. In DNA, the CDR3 is TGTGCCAGCAGCTTGTCGGGGGAAGAGACCCAGTACTTC. Full variable domain (remainder filled in from reference TRBV11-3 and TRBJ2-5): EAGVVQSPRYKIIEKKQPVAFWCNPISGHNTLYWYLQNLGQGPELLIRYENEEAVDDSQLPKDRFSAERLKGVDSTLKIQPAELGDSAVYLCASSLSGEETQYFGPGTRLLVL.

The chain couples TRBV14 to TRBJ1-4; no clear D. The CDR3 runs 11 residues. V was clipped by 5 bases and J by 10 bases, with 8 bases between them. Germline assignment: CDR1 SGHDN and CDR2 FVKESK. CDR3 residues: CASSAIGKLFF. Written as DNA, the CDR3 is TGTGCCAGCAGCGCAATTGGAAAACTGTTTTTT.

The rearrangement joins TRBV21-1 to TRBJ1-5; the table names TRBD1, a call not compared with the DNA. TRBV21-1 corresponds to a pseudogene. The CDR3 length is 15 residues. The CDR3 region is CASSKVTAGNQPQHF. Written as DNA, the CDR3 is TGTGCCAGCAGCAAAGTGACAGCTGGGAATCAGCCCCAGCATTTT.